The rows below give T cell receptor beta chains drawn from one sample of a study of identical twins. TCRdb reprocessed the 5' RACE reads with MiXCR, giving one entry per CDR3 protein. The table shows 600,000 to 800,000 distinct CDR3 sequences, with around 21% occurring only once. These data were also filed under a second study, of T cells expressing NK-cell markers.

Material for sequencing was PBMCs. These receptor sequences come from a young woman in good health. Both conserved end residues are part of each CDR3. The order of the fields is clone size, J gene, V gene, CDR3 protein. Only some rows state a clone size, as once, few, many or a class for expanded clones.

>.|TRBJ2-3|TRBV7-9
CASSTRLAAVTDTQYF
>.|TRBJ1-2|TRBV7-2
CASPLTGVGDGYTF
>few|TRBJ2-7|TRBV27
CASSLHGREQYF
>few|TRBJ2-3|TRBV14
CASSQRERVDTQYF
>.|TRBJ2-1|TRBV9
CASSSPGQFHNEQFF
>many|TRBJ2-1|TRBV12-3/TRBV12-4
CASSFGNEQFF
>few|TRBJ2-2|TRBV7-3
CASSLRSGGLGAGELFF
>.|TRBJ2-7|TRBV20-1
CSAILLAGKEQYF
>few|TRBJ2-2|TRBV25-1
CASRFNTGELFF
>many|TRBJ2-7|TRBV10-2
CASSEQGPYYEQYF
>.|TRBJ2-7|TRBV6-5
CASSYSGRGSYEQYF
>many|TRBJ2-3|TRBV12-3/TRBV12-4
CASSPPSGRLTDTQYF
>.|TRBJ2-1|TRBV7-7
CASSYSGDTYNEQFF
>few|TRBJ2-7|TRBV12-3/TRBV12-4
CASSPRVKGEQYF
>.|TRBJ2-5|TRBV4-3
CASSHNRRETQYF
>few|TRBJ2-7|TRBV12-3/TRBV12-4
CASRRGGLGEQYF
>few|TRBJ2-7|TRBV20-1
CSASSPPSGAGAYEQYF
>few|TRBJ2-2|TRBV12-3/TRBV12-4
CASSVDPPGTGELFF
>.|TRBJ1-2|TRBV12-3/TRBV12-4
CASSLLRESLAGYTF
>.|TRBJ1-4|TRBV6-1
CASRQKESEKLFF
>few|TRBJ1-2|TRBV7-2
CASSLTVGIAFNYGYTF
>.|TRBJ2-5|TRBV10-3
CAIRTNLGTQYF
>many|TRBJ2-7|TRBV5-1
CASTGDSGIYEQYF
>many|TRBJ1-2|TRBV20-1
CSASSGGNYGYTF
>.|TRBJ2-3|TRBV12-3/TRBV12-4
CASSFSPGFSTDTQYF
>.|TRBJ2-6|TRBV5-1
CTSSLLTASSGANVLTF
>.|TRBJ2-5|TRBV2
CASRALGRPQTQYF
>many|TRBJ1-5|TRBV11-3
CASSPHPGQFFSNQPQHF
>few|TRBJ2-7|TRBV13
CASSLGPGQNYEQYF
>.|TRBJ1-1|TRBV7-9
CASSLALSPEAFF
>few|TRBJ2-7|TRBV18
CASSPGTGGADEQYF
>few|TRBJ2-6|TRBV5-4
CASSLGLAGAGANVLTF
>many|TRBJ2-7|TRBV7-2
CASSSQRTSGNYEQYF
>.|TRBJ1-5|TRBV9
CASSVGDSSNQPQHF
>many|TRBJ2-1|TRBV20-1
CSVKGRYNEQFF
>few|TRBJ2-1|TRBV21-1
CASSKAGGEMQFF
>.|TRBJ1-2|TRBV14
CASSQGVGLVFNYGYTF
>few|TRBJ2-5|TRBV2
CASRLQGSHYF
>.|TRBJ2-3|TRBV12-3/TRBV12-4
CASSSQTSRDTQYF
>few|TRBJ1-1|TRBV7-2
CASSPRRDTEAFF
>.|TRBJ2-1|TRBV6-2/TRBV6-3
CASSDGTSGDNEQFF
>.|TRBJ2-4|TRBV20-1
CSAREKAGAKNIQYF
>few|TRBJ2-2|TRBV12-3/TRBV12-4
CASSPAGGSPGELFF
>.|TRBJ2-7|TRBV9
CASSVGSGEYYEQYF
>few|TRBJ1-2|TRBV27
CASSPLGVQTEYGYTF
>.|TRBJ2-1|TRBV10-3
CAISEPPGLANEQFF
>.|TRBJ1-2|TRBV29-1
CSVDQPGTYYGYTF
>few|TRBJ1-5|TRBV5-5
CASSSTGADNQPQHF
>.|TRBJ2-1|TRBV7-3
CASSGDTRGDNEQFF
>few|TRBJ1-1|TRBV12-3/TRBV12-4
CASTPTGGWGTEAFF
>.|TRBJ2-1|TRBV29-1
CSVAGLAGMRDNEQFF
>few|TRBJ2-3|TRBV20-1
CSARDPLPAGDTQYF
>few|TRBJ1-5|TRBV12-3/TRBV12-4
CASSTQQEANQPQHF